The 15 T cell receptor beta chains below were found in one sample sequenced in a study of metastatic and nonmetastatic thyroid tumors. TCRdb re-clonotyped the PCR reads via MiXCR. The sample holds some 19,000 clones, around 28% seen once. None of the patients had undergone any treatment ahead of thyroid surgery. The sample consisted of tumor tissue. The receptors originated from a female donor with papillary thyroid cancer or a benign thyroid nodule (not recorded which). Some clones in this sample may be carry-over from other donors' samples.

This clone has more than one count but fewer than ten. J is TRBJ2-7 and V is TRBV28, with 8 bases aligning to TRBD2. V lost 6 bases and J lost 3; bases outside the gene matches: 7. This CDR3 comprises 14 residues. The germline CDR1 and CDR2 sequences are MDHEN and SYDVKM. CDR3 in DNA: TGTGCCAGCAGGCTACCCGGGACTAGCTACGAGCAGTACTTC. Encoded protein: CASRLPGTSYEQYF.

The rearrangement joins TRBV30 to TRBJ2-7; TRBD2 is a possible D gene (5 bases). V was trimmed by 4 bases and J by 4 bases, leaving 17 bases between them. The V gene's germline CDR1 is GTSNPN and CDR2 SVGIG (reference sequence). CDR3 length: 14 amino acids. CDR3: CAWTGLRANYEQYF. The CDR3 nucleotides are TGTGCCTGGACTGGTTTGCGGGCTAATTACGAGCAGTACTTC.

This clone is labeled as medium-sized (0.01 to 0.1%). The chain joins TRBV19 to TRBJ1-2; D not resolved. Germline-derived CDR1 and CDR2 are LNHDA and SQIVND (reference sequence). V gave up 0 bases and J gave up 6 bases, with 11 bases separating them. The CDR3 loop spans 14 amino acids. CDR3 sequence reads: CASSIDGWVNGYTF. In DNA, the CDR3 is TGTGCCAGTAGTATAGATGGCTGGGTGAATGGCTACACCTTC.

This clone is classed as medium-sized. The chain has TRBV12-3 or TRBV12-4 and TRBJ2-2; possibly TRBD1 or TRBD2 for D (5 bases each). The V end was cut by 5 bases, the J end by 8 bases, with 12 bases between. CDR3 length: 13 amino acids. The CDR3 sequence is CASSGTRRGELFF. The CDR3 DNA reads TGTGCCAGCAGTGGGACCCGACGAGGGGAGCTGTTTTTT.

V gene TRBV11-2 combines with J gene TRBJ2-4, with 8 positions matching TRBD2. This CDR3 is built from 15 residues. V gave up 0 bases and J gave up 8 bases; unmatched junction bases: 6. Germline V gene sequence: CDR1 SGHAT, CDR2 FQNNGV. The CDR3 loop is CASSLDSGGRYIQYF. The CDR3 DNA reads TGTGCCAGCAGCTTAGATTCAGGCGGGAGGTACATTCAGTACTTC.

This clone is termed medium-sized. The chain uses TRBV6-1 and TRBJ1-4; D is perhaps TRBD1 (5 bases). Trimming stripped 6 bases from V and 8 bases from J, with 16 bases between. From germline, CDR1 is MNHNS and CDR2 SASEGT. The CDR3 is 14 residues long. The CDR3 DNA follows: TGTGCCAGCAGCCCCGCCAGGGAAGCAGAAAAACTGTTTTTT. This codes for CASSPAREAEKLFF.

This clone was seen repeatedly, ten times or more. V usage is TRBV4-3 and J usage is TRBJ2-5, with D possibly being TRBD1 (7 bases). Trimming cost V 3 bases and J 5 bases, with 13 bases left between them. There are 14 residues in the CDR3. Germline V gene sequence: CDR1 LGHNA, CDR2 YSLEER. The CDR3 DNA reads TGCGCCAGCAGCCAGGGAGCAGGGGGGGAGACCCAGTACTTC. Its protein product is CASSQGAGGETQYF.

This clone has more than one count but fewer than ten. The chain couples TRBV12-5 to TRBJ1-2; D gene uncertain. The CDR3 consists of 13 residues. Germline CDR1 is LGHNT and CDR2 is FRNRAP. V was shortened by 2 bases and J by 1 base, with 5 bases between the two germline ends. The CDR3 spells CASGLTNNYGYTF. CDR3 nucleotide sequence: TGTGCTAGTGGTTTGACAAATAACTATGGCTACACCTTC.

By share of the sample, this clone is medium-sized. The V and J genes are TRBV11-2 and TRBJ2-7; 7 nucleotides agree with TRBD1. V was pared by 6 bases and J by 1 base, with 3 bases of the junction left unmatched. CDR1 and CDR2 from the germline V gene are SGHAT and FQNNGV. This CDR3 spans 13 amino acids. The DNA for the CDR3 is TGTGCCAGCAGGCTACAGGGGTCCTACGAGCAGTACTTC. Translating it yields CASRLQGSYEQYF.

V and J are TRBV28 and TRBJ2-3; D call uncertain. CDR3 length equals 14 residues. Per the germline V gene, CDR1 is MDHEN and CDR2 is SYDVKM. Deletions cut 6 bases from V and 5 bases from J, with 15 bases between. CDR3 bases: TGTGCCAGCAGCCCTGGCGGTCTCATAGATACGCAGTATTTT. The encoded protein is CASSPGGLIDTQYF. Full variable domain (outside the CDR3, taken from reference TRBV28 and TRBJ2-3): DVKVTQSSRYLVKRTGEKVFLECVQDMDHENMFWYRQDPGLGLRLIYFSYDVKMKEKGDIPEGYSVSREKKERFSLILESASTNQTSMYLCASSPGGLIDTQYFGPGTRLTVL.

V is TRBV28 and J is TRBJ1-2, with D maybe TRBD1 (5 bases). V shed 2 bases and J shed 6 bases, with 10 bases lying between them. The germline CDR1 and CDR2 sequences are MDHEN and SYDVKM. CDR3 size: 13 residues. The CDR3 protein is CASSLLQGDGYTF. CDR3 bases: TGTGCCAGCAGTTTACTCCAGGGCGATGGCTACACCTTC.

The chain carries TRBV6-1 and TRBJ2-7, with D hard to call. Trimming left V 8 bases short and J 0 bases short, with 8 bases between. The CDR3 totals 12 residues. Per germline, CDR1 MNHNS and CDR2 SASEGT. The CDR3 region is CASGGSSYEQYF. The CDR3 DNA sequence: TGTGCCAGCGGTGGAAGCTCCTACGAGCAGTACTTC.

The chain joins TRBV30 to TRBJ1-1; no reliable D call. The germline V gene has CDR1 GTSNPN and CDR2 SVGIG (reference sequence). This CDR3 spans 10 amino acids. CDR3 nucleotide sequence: TGTGCGTCGATGAACACTGAAGCTTTCTTT. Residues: CASMNTEAFF.

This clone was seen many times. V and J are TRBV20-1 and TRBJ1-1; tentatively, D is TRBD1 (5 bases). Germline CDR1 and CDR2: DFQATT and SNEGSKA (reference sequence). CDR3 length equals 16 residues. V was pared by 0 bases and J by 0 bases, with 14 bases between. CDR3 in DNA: TGCAGTGCTAGAGATCTCTTAGGGACGCTGAACACTGAAGCTTTCTTT. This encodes CSARDLLGTLNTEAFF.

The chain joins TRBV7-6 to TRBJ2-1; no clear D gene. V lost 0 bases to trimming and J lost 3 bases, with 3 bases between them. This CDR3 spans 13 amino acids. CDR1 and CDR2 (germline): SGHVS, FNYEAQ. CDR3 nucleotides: TGTGCCAGCAGCTTAGCTCACTACAATGAGCAGTTCTTC. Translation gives CASSLAHYNEQFF.